This TCR beta chain came from a study of cytomegalovirus exposure and HLA in healthy donors. Background on the study: Under 85% of 350 to 400 genotyped donors fell in the Caucasian-associated ancestry cluster.

This clone was seen a few times. Antigen: not known. Study-level points and caveats: The records held CMV serostatus as the only immune exposure information.

In the PCR, 60 Vbeta and 13 Jbeta primers were used. Profiled with immunoSEQ multiplex PCR; TCRdb holds only in-frame clones, not every one. The sample contains approximately 210,000 clones, 87% of which appear only once. The CDR3 sequence is 14 residues long. Germline lookup yields CDR1 LNHDA and CDR2 SQIVND (reference sequence). Unmatched junction bases numbered 8, after V lost 7 bases and J lost 6 bases. This chain uses TRBV19 with TRBJ2-5; 10 bases are shared with TRBD2. Sample: PBMCs. The clonotype originates from a man younger than 45 in good health and CMV-seronegative. The CDR3 protein is CASKEREGRKTQYF. The CDR3 DNA reads as TGTGCCAGTAAGGAGCGGGAGGGGAGGAAGACCCAGTACTTC.